Below are 8 T cell receptor beta chains sequenced from a single sample in a study of blood T cell repertoires in COVID-19. Sequencing was performed with immunoSEQ multiplex PCR; in TCRdb, only in-frame clones are kept and a portion is missing. The sample consists of approximately 74,000 clones, 91% of them appearing once. The sequenced sample consisted of peripheral blood. All receptors derive from a woman aged 55 to 70 with active COVID-19.

The chain has TRBV5-1 and TRBJ2-7, with D possibly TRBD2 on 5 matching bases. CDR3 length equals 13 residues. Trimming stripped 0 bases from V and 6 bases from J, with 10 bases between. Looked up from germline, CDR1 is SGHRS and CDR2 is YFSETQ. As DNA, the CDR3 is TGCGCCAGCAGCTTGGTTGGCGGGCCCGAGCAGTACTTC. Encoded protein: CASSLVGGPEQYF.

The J gene is TRBJ1-5, the V gene TRBV19, with unresolved D. Germline CDR1 and CDR2: LNHDA and SQIVND (reference sequence). V was shortened by 3 bases and J by 4 bases, with 7 bases between the two germline ends. This CDR3 is built from 13 residues. The CDR3 region is CASSMGRNQPQHF. In DNA form, the CDR3 reads TGTGCCAGTAGTATGGGGAGGAATCAGCCCCAGCATTTT.

The chain carries TRBV2 and TRBJ2-5; D perhaps matches TRBD2 (6 bases). The V and J ends lost 5 bases and 4 bases respectively, with 14 bases between them. This CDR3 comprises 14 residues. Germline-derived CDR1 and CDR2 are SNHLY and FYNNEI. This CDR3 reads CASSPISGGETQYF. In DNA form, the CDR3 reads TGTGCCAGCAGTCCTATTAGCGGAGGAGAGACCCAGTACTTC.

The chain combines TRBV19 with TRBJ2-1; 7 nucleotides match TRBD2. With 3 bases clipped from V and 3 bases from J, the junction kept 5 bases outside the gene matches. This CDR3 is 15 amino acids long. Germline CDR1 is LNHDA and CDR2 is SQIVND (reference sequence). The CDR3 bases are TGTGCCAGTAGTATCAACCAGCGGGGCTACAATGAGCAGTTCTTC. Its protein is CASSINQRGYNEQFF.

This chain uses TRBV2 with TRBJ2-1, with 13 bases matching TRBD2. The CDR3 is made up of 16 amino acids. The germline V gene encodes CDR1 SNHLY and CDR2 FYNNEI. The V and J ends lost 6 bases and 6 bases, in that order; junction bases with no gene match: 8. CDR3 region: CASRTRTSGSINEQFF. In DNA form, the CDR3 reads TGTGCCAGCAGAACAAGGACTAGCGGGAGCATCAATGAGCAGTTCTTC.

J is TRBJ1-6 and V is TRBV28; TRBD1 matches at 9 bases. V trimming: 6 bases; J trimming: 3 bases; junction bases outside the gene matches: 6. This CDR3 comprises 16 residues. Germline CDR1 MDHEN, CDR2 SYDVKM. In DNA form, the CDR3 reads TGTGCCAGCAGCACAGGGGGCGCAGTCTATAATTCACCCCTCCACTTT. This codes for CASSTGGAVYNSPLHF.

This clone has only one observation. The V and J genes are TRBV6-4 and TRBJ2-2; tentatively, D is TRBD1 (5 bases). Trimming removed 6 bases from V and 7 bases from J, with 12 bases in between. CDR3 length equals 13 residues. Germline loops: CDR1 MRHNA, CDR2 SNTAGT. CDR3 sequence (DNA): TGTGCCAGCAGGGCCCAAGGGGTCGGGGAGCTGTTTTTT. Amino acids: CASRAQGVGELFF.

The chain links TRBV19 to TRBJ2-2; D is perhaps TRBD2 (5 bases). V lost 3 bases, J lost 8 bases, and 16 bases lay in between. Germline V CDR1 and CDR2: LNHDA, SQIVND (reference sequence). This CDR3 comprises 15 residues. CDR3: CASSIRDSAGGELFF. CDR3 bases: TGTGCCAGTAGTATTCGGGATAGCGCAGGAGGGGAGCTGTTTTTT.